The rows below give T cell receptor beta chains drawn from one sample of a study of T cell changes during pregnancy in multiple sclerosis. Assay used: immunoSEQ multiplex PCR; TCRdb lists only in-frame clones, some missing. The data hold about 120,000 clones, with 90% to 95% observed a single time. The sample was peripheral blood, taken before pregnancy. These receptors were obtained from a female donor with multiple sclerosis, enrolled in a pregnancy study. Each CDR3 is given with its conserved first and last residue. D genes are given only for firm matches.

d_call: -
j_call: TRBJ2-3
v_call: TRBV7-9
cdr3_nt: TGTGCCAGCAGCTTATACTCCGAGGGGGGGACAGATACGCAGTATTTT
cdr3_aa: CASSLYSEGGTDTQYF

d_call: TRBD1
j_call: TRBJ1-3
v_call: TRBV5-5
cdr3_nt: TGTGCCAGCAGCTTGGCCCCGACAGGGCTCTCTGGAAACACCATATATTTT
cdr3_aa: CASSLAPTGLSGNTIYF

d_call: -
j_call: TRBJ2-3
v_call: TRBV6-5
cdr3_nt: TGTGCCAGCACCCTAGGGAGCGGGAGCACAGATACGCAGTATTTT
cdr3_aa: CASTLGSGSTDTQYF

d_call: TRBD1
j_call: TRBJ1-2
v_call: TRBV30
cdr3_nt: TGTGCCTACCGGACAGGGCTTAACTATGGCTACACCTTC
cdr3_aa: CAYRTGLNYGYTF

d_call: TRBD1
j_call: TRBJ1-3
v_call: TRBV19
cdr3_nt: TGTGCCAGTAGTATCGAGGCGGGACAGAGGAAGGACACCATATATTTT
cdr3_aa: CASSIEAGQRKDTIYF

d_call: TRBD2
j_call: TRBJ2-1
v_call: TRBV7-3
cdr3_nt: TGTGCCAGCAGCTCGCCCGGAGTAGCGGGGGGCAGCTCCTACAATGAGCAGTTCTTC
cdr3_aa: CASSSPGVAGGSSYNEQFF

d_call: -
j_call: TRBJ2-3
v_call: TRBV6-1
cdr3_nt: TGTGCCAGCAGTGACAGCAGGGTCCGCACAGATACGCAGTATTTT
cdr3_aa: CASSDSRVRTDTQYF

d_call: TRBD1
j_call: TRBJ1-1
v_call: TRBV27
cdr3_nt: TGTGCCAGCAGCCCCGACAGGGGGTATGGCACTGAAGCTTTCTTT
cdr3_aa: CASSPDRGYGTEAFF

d_call: -
j_call: TRBJ2-5
v_call: TRBV18
cdr3_nt: TGTGCCAGCTCCCTACAGCCTCTGGGGCAGACCCAGTACTTC
cdr3_aa: CASSLQPLGQTQYF

d_call: -
j_call: TRBJ1-3
v_call: TRBV9
cdr3_nt: TGTGCCAGCAGCGTACTGACAGGAATTGGAAACACCATATATTTT
cdr3_aa: CASSVLTGIGNTIYF

d_call: -
j_call: TRBJ1-2
v_call: TRBV28
cdr3_nt: TGTGCCAGCAGTTTTGCCGGTAACTATGGCTACACCTTC
cdr3_aa: CASSFAGNYGYTF

d_call: -
j_call: TRBJ1-1
v_call: TRBV5-1
cdr3_nt: TGCGCCAGCAGCTTGGGGGGCGTCACTGAAGCTTTCTTT
cdr3_aa: CASSLGGVTEAFF

d_call: -
j_call: TRBJ2-7
v_call: TRBV6-6
cdr3_nt: TGCGCCAGCAGTTACTCGGAACAGGCCTACGAGCAGTACTTC
cdr3_aa: CASSYSEQAYEQYF

d_call: TRBD1
j_call: TRBJ2-7
v_call: TRBV28
cdr3_nt: TGTGCCAGCCGAAGGACAGGGGCTTCCTACGAGCAGTACTTC
cdr3_aa: CASRRTGASYEQYF

d_call: TRBD2
j_call: TRBJ2-1
v_call: TRBV10-1
cdr3_nt: TGCGCCAGCAGTCCGAGCGGGAGGGGCTACAATGAGCAGTTCTTC
cdr3_aa: CASSPSGRGYNEQFF